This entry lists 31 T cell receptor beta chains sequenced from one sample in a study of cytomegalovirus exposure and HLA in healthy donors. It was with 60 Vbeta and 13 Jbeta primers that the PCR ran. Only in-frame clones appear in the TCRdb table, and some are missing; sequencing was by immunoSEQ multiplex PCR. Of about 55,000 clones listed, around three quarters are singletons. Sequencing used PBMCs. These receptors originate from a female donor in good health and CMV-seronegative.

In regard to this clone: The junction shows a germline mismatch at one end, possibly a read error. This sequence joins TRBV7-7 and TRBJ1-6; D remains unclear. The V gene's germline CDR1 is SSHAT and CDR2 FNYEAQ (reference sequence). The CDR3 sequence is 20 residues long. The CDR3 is CASSLVMWRLIVPYNSPLHF. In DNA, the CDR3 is TGTGCTAGCAGCTTAGTAATGTGGAGGCTTATCGTACCCTATAATTCACCCCTCCACTTT.

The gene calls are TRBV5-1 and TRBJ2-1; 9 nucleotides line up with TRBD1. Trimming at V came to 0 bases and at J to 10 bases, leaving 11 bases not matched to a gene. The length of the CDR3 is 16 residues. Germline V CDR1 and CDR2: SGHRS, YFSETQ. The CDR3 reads CASSLATQGASQEQFF. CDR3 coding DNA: TGCGCCAGCAGCTTGGCCACACAGGGGGCGAGTCAGGAGCAGTTCTTC.

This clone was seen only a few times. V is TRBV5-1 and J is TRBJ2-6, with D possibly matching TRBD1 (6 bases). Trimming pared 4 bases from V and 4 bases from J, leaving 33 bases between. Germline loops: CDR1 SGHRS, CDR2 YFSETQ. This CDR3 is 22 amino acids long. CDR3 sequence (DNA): TGCGCCAGCAGCGATTGGTCCTCAGGGGTTACAGCCCTCGTAGCCGGGGCCAACGTCCTGACTTTC. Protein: CASSDWSSGVTALVAGANVLTF.

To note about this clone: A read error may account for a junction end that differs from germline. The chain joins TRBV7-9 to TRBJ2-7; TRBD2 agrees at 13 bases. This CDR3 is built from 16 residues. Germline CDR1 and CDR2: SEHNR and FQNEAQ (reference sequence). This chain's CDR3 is CSSSSRLAGGPYEQYF. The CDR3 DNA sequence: TGTTCCAGCAGCTCGCGACTAGCGGGGGGACCCTACGAGCAGTACTTC.

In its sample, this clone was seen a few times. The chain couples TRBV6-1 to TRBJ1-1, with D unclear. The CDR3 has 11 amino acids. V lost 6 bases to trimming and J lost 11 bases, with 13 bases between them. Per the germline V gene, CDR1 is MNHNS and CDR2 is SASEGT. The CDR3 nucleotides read TGTGCCAGCAGCGACTTCTGTGGGGCTTTCTTT. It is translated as CASSDFCGAFF.

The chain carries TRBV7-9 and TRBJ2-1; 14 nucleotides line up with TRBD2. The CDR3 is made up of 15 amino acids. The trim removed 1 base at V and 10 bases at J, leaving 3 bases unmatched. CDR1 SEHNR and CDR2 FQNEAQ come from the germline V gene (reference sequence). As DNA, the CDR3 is TGTGCCAGCAGCTTAGTGGGGACTAGCGGGGGCGAGCAGTTCTTC. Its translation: CASSLVGTSGGEQFF.

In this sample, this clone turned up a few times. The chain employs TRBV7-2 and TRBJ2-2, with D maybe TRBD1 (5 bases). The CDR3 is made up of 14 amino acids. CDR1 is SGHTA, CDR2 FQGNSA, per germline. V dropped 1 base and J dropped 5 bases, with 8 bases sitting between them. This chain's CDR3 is CASSLGTHTGELFF. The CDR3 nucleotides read TGTGCCAGCAGCTTAGGGACACATACCGGGGAGCTGTTTTTT.

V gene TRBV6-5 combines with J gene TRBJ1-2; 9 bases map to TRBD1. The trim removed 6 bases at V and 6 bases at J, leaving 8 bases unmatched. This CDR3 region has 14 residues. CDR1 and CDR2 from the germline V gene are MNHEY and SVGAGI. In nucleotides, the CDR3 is TGTGCCAGCAGCGTAACAGGGGGCGCGCATGGCTACACCTTC. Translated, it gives CASSVTGGAHGYTF.

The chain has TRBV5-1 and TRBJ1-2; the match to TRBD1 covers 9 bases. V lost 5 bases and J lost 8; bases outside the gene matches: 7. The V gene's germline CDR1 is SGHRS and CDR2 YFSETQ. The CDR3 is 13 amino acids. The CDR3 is CASSRDRDCGYTF. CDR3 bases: TGCGCCAGCAGTCGGGACAGGGATTGCGGCTACACCTTC.

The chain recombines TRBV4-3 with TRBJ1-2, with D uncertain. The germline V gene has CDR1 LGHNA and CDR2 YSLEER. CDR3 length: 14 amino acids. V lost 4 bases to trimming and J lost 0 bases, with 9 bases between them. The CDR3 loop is CASSRDRANYGYTF. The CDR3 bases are TGCGCCAGCAGCCGCGATCGGGCTAACTATGGCTACACCTTC.

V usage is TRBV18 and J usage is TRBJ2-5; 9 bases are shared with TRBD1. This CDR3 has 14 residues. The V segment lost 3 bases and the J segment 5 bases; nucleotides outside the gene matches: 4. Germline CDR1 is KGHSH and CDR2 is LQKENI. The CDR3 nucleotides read TGTGCCAGCTCACCCGGGACAGGGTACGAGACCCAGTACTTC. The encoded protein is CASSPGTGYETQYF. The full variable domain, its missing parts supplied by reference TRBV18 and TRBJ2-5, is NAGVMQNPRHLVRRRGQEARLRCSPMKGHSHVYWYRQLPEEGLKFMVYLQKENIIDESGMPKERFSAEFPKEGPSILRIQQVVRGDSAAYFCASSPGTGYETQYFGPGTRLLVL.

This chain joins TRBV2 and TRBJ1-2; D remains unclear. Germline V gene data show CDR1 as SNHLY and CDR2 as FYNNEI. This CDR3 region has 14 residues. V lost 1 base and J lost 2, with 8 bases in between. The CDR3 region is CASSEVGGNYGYTF. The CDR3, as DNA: TGTGCCAGCAGTGAAGTAGGCGGAAACTATGGCTACACCTTC.

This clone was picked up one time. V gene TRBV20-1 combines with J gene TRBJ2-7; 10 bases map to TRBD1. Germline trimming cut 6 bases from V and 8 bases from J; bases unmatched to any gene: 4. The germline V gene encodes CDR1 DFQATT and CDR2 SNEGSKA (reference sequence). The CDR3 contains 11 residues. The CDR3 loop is CSAGGQGKQYF. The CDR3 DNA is TGCAGTGCGGGGGGACAGGGGAAGCAGTACTTC.

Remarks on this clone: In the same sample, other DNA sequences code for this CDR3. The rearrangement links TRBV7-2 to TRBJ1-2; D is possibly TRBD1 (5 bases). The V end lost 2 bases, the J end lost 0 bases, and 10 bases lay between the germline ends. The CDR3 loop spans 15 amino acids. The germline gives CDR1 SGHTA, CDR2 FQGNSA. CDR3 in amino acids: CASSLRGGTNYGYTF. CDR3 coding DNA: TGTGCCAGCAGCTTAAGGGGCGGGACTAACTATGGCTACACCTTC.

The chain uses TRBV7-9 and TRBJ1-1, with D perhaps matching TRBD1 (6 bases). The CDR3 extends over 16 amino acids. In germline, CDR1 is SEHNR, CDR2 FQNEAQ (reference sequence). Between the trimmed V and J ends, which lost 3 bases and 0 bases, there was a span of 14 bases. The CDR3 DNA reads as TGTGCCAGCAGCTTGGGACAAGTATTAATGAACACTGAAGCTTTCTTT. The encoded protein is CASSLGQVLMNTEAFF.

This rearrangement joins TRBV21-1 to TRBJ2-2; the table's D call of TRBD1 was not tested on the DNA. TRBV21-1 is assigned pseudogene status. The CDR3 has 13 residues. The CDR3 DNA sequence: TGTGCCATCTCCCCACAGGTTCCCGGGGAGCTGTTTTTT. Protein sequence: CAISPQVPGELFF.

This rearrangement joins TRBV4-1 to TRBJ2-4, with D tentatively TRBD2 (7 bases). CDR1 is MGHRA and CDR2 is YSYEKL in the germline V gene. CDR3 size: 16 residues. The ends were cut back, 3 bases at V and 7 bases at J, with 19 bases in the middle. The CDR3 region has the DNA TGCGCCAGCAGCCAGACGACGTCGGGGGGCCAGAACATTCAGTACTTC. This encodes CASSQTTSGGQNIQYF.

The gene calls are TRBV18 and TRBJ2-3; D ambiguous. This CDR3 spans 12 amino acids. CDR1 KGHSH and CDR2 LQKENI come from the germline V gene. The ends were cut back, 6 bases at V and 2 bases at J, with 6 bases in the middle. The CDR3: CASSDFTDTQYF. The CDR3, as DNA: TGTGCCAGCTCCGACTTCACAGATACGCAGTATTTT.

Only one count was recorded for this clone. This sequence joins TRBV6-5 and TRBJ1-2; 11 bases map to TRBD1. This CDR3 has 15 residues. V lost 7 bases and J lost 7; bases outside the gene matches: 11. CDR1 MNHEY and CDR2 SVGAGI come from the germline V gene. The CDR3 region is CASIPTAGQGGGYTF. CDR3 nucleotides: TGTGCCAGCATACCCACCGCGGGACAGGGGGGTGGCTACACCTTC.

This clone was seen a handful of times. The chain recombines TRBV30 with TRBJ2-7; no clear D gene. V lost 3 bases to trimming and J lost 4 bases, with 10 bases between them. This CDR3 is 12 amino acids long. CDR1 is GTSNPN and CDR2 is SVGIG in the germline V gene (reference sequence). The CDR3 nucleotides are TGTGCCTGGAGACCATATAGTTACGAGCAGTACTTC. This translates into CAWRPYSYEQYF. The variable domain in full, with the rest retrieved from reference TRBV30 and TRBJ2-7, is SQTIHQWPATLVQPVGSPLSLECTVEGTSNPNLYWYRQAAGRGLQLLFYSVGIGQISSEVPQNLSASRPQDRQFILSSKKLLLSDSGFYLCAWRPYSYEQYFGPGTRLTVT.

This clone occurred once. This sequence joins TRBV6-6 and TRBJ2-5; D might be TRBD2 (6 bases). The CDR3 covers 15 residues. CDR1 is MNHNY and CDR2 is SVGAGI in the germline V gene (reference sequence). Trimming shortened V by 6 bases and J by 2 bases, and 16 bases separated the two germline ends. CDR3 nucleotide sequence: TGTGCCAGCAGACGAGGGCAGGAGGGGCAAGAGACCCAGTACTTC. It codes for CASRRGQEGQETQYF.

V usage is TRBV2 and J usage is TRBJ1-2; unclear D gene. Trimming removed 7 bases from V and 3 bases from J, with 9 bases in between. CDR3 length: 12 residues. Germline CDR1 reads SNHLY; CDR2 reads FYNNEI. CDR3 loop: CASTQLDYGYTF. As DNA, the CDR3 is TGTGCCAGCACCCAACTGGACTATGGCTACACCTTC. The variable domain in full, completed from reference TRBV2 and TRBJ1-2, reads EPEVTQTPSHQVTQMGQEVILRCVPISNHLYFYWYRQILGQKVEFLVSFYNNEISEKSEIFDDQFSVERPDGSNFTLKIRSTKLEDSAMYFCASTQLDYGYTFGSGTRLTVV.

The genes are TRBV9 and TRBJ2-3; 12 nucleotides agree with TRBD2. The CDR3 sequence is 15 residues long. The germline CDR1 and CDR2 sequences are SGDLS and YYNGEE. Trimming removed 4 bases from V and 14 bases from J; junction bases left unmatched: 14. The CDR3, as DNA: TGTGCCAGCAGCTCATGGACTAGCGGGACCCCTGGTCTGTATTTT. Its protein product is CASSSWTSGTPGLYF.

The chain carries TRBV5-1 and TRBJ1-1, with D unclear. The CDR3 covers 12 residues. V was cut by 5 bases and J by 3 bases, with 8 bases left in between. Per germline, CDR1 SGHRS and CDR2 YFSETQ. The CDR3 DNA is TGCGCCAGCAGTGATCGGGACACTGAAGCTTTCTTT. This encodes CASSDRDTEAFF. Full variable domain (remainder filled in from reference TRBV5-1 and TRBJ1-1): KAGVTQTPRYLIKTRGQQVTLSCSPISGHRSVSWYQQTPGQGLQFLFEYFSETQRNKGNFPGRFSGRQFSNSRSEMNVSTLELGDSALYLCASSDRDTEAFFGQGTRLTVV.

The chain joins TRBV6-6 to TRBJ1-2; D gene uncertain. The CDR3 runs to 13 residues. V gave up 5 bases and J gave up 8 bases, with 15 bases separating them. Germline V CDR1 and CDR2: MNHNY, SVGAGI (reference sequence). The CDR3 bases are TGTGCCAGCAGTCCTCAGGTCGCGGGAGGCTACACCTTC. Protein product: CASSPQVAGGYTF.

CDR3 in DNA: TGTGCCAGCAGCCCGGGACAGTACTATGGCTACACCTTC. Translating gives CASSPGQYYGYTF. V and J are TRBV14 and TRBJ1-2, with TRBD1 matching over 7 bases. The V and J ends lost 4 bases and 3 bases, in that order; junction bases with no gene match: 2. The CDR3 runs to 13 residues. The germline gives CDR1 SGHDN, CDR2 FVKESK.

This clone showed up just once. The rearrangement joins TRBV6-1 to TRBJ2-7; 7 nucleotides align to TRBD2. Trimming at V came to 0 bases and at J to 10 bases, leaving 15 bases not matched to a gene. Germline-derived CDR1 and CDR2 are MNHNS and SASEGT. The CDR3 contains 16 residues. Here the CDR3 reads CASSEARAGPLRGQYF. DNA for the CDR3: TGTGCCAGCAGTGAAGCCCGAGCGGGACCTCTCAGAGGCCAGTACTTC.

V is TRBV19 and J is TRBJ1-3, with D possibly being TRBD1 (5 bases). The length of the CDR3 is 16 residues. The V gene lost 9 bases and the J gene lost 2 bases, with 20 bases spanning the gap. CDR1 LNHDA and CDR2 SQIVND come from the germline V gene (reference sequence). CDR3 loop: CASSDSSYGPGNTIYF. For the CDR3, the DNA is TGTGCCAGCAGTGACAGTTCCTACGGTCCTGGAAACACCATATATTTT.

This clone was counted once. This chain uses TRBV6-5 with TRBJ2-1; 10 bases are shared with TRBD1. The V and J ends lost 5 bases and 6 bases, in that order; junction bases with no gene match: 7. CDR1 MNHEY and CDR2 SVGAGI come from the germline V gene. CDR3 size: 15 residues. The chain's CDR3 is CASSRAGTGVNEQFF. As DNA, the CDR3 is TGTGCCAGCAGTCGCGCCGGGACAGGGGTCAATGAGCAGTTCTTC.

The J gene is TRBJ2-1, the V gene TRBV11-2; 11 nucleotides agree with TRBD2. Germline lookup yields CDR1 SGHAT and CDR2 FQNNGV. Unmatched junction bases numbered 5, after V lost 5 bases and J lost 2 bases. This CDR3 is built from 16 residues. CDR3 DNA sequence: TGTGCCAGCAGCCCTCTTAGCGGGGGGGCCTACAATGAGCAGTTCTTC. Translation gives CASSPLSGGAYNEQFF. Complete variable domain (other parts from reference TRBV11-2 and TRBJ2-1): EAGVAQSPRYKIIEKRQSVAFWCNPISGHATLYWYQQILGQGPKLLIQFQNNGVVDDSQLPKDRFSAERLKGVDSTLKIQPAKLEDSAVYLCASSPLSGGAYNEQFFGPGTRLTVL.

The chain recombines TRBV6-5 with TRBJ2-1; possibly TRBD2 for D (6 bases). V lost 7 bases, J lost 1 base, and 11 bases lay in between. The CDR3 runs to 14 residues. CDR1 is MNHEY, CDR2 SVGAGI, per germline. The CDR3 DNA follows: TGTGCCAGCACCCCCGGGGGTTCCTACAATGAGCAGTTCTTC. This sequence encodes CASTPGGSYNEQFF.